Sequencing of this T cell receptor beta chain was carried out in a study of blood T cell repertoires in COVID-19. On the study more broadly: Sources were T cells, B-cell-depleted T cells, or PBMCs; the material itself was cDNA or gDNA.

CDR3 length: 15 residues. Germline assignment: CDR1 MDHEN and CDR2 SYDVKM. Unmatched junction bases numbered 8, after V lost 5 bases and J lost 4 bases. Participant age was roughly 18 to 90 years, and participants resided in fewer than 25 US areas. Authors' data handling: Reference gene primer amplification gave nucleated cell count estimates. The data were produced by immunoSEQ multiplex PCR, yet TCRdb's version contains in-frame clones alone and is incomplete. V, J and clone size reflect that table, while D and trimming were determined from the DNA. The sample has about 190,000 clones, about 83% seen once.

V and J are TRBV28 and TRBJ2-7, with TRBD1 matching over 10 bases. Sequenced input: PBMCs or T cells enriched from blood (not recorded which). The TCR comes from a woman in her twenties or thirties who had recovered from COVID-19. The DNA for the CDR3 is TGTGCCAGCAGTCACCCAGGACAGGGGGTATACGAGCAGTACTTC. This gives the protein CASSHPGQGVYEQYF. The entire variable domain, with the rest obtained from reference TRBV28 and TRBJ2-7, is as follows: DVKVTQSSRYLVKRTGEKVFLECVQDMDHENMFWYRQDPGLGLRLIYFSYDVKMKEKGDIPEGYSVSREKKERFSLILESASTNQTSMYLCASSHPGQGVYEQYFGPGTRLTVT.